This record concerns one TCR beta chain sequence. In the original processing: Amplification of reference gene primers provided the estimated nucleated cell counts. Sequencing used immunoSEQ multiplex PCR; TCRdb keeps in-frame clones, though not all of them. For V, J and clone size, that table is used; D and trimming come from the DNA. The sample carries under 300,000 clones, about nine tenths recorded once. This sample is drawn from a study of blood T cell repertoires in COVID-19. Study context: The United States, Italy and Spain were the sources of the acute and convalescent COVID-19 samples.

The J segment lost 7 bases and the V segment lost 1 base, leaving 6 bases of the junction unmatched. CDR1 and CDR2 (germline): SGHVS, FQNEAQ. This CDR3 spans 15 amino acids. The TCR sequence derives from a woman in her thirties or forties who had recovered from COVID-19. Sequencing was performed on peripheral blood. This chain joins TRBV7-8 and TRBJ2-1; 8 positions match TRBD2. CDR3: CASSLGGGGRNEQFF. The CDR3 coding sequence is TGTGCCAGCAGCTTAGGGGGTGGCGGGAGGAATGAGCAGTTCTTC.